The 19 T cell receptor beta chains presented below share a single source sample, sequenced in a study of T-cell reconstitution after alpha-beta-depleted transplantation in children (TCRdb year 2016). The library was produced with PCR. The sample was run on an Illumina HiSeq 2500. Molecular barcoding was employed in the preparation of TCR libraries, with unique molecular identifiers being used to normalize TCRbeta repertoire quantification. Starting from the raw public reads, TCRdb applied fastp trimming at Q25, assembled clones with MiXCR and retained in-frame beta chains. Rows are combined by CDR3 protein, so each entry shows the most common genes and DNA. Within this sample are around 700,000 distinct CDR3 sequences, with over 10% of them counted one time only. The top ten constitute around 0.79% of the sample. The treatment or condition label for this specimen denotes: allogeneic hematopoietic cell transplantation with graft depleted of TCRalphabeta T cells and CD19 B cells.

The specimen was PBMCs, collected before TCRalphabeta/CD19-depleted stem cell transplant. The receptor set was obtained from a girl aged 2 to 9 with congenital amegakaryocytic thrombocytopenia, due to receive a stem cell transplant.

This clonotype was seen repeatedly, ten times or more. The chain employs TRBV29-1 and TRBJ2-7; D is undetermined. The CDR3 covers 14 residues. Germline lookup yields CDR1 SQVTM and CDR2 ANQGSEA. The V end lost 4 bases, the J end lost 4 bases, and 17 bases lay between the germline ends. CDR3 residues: CSVGHRRTPYEQYF. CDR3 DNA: TGCAGCGTTGGACACCGCCGTACCCCATACGAGCAGTACTTC.

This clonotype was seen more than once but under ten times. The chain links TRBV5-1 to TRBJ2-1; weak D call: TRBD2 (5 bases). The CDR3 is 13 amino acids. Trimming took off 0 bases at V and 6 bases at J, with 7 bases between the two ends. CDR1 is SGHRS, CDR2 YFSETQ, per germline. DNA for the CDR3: TGCGCCAGCAGCTTGGGAGCGGTCAATGAGCAGTTCTTC. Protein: CASSLGAVNEQFF. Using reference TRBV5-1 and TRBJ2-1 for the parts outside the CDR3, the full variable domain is KAGVTQTPRYLIKTRGQQVTLSCSPISGHRSVSWYQQTPGQGLQFLFEYFSETQRNKGNFPGRFSGRQFSNSRSEMNVSTLELGDSALYLCASSLGAVNEQFFGPGTRLTVL.

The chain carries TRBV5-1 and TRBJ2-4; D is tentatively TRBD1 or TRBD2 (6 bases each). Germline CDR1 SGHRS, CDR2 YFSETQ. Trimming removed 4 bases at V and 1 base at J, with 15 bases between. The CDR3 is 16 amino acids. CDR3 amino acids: CASSRVGGAAKNIQYF. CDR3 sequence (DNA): TGCGCCAGCAGCCGAGTGGGGGGCGCGGCCAAAAACATTCAGTACTTC.

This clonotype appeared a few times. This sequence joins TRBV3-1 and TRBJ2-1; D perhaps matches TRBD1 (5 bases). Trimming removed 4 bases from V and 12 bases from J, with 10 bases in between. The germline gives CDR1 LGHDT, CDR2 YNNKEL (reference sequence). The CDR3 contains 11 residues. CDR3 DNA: TGTGCCAGCAGCCTCCAGGGTTCGCAGTTCTTC. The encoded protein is CASSLQGSQFF.

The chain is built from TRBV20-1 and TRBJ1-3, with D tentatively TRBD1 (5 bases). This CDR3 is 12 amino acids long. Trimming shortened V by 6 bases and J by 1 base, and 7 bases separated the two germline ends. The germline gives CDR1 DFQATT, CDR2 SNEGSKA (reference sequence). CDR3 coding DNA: TGCAGTGCGAGGACATCTGGAAACACCATATATTTT. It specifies CSARTSGNTIYF.

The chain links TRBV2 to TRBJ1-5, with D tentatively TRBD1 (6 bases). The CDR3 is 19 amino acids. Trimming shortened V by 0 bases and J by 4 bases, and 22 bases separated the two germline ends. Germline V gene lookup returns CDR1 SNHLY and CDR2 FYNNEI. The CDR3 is CASSEAVGGARPLNQPQHF. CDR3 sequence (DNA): TGTGCCAGCAGTGAAGCAGTTGGGGGGGCCCGACCCCTTAATCAGCCCCAGCATTTT.

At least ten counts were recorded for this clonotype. The DNA for the CDR3 is TGTGCCAGCAGCCAAGATCACGAGCAGTTCTTC. It yields the protein CASSQDHEQFF. The chain uses TRBV3-1 and TRBJ2-1; D unresolved. Looked up from germline, CDR1 is LGHDT and CDR2 is YNNKEL (reference sequence). This CDR3 has 11 amino acids. Trimming took 0 bases from V and 10 from J, leaving 4 bases between them.

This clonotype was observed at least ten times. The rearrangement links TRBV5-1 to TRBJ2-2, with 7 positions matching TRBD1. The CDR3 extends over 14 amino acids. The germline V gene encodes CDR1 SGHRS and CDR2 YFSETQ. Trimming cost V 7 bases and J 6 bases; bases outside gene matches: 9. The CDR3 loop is CASHTGDSAGELFF. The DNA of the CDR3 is TGCGCCAGCCATACAGGGGATAGTGCCGGGGAGCTGTTTTTT. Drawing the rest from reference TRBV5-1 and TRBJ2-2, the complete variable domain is KAGVTQTPRYLIKTRGQQVTLSCSPISGHRSVSWYQQTPGQGLQFLFEYFSETQRNKGNFPGRFSGRQFSNSRSEMNVSTLELGDSALYLCASHTGDSAGELFFGEGSRLTVL.

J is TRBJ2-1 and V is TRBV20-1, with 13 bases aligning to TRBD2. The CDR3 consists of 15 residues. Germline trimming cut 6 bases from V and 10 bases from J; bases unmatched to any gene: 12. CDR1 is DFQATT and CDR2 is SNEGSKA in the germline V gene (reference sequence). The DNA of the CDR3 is TGCAGTGCCAGAACTAGCGGGAGGGCCGAAGGAGAGCAGTTCTTC. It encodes CSARTSGRAEGEQFF.

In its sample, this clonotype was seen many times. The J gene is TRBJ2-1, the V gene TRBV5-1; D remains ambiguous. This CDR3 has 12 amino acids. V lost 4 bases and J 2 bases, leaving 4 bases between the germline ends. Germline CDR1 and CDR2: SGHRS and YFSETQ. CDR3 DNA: TGCGCCAGCAGCATAGCCTACAATGAGCAGTTCTTC. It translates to CASSIAYNEQFF.

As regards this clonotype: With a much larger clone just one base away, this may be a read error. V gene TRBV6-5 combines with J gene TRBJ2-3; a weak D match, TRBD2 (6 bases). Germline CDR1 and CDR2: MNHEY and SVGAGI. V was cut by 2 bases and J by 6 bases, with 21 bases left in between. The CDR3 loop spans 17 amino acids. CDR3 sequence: CASSYGTGQAPGDTQYF. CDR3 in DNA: TGTGCCAGCAGTTACGGGACTGGCCAGGCGCCGGGGGATACGCAGTATTTT.

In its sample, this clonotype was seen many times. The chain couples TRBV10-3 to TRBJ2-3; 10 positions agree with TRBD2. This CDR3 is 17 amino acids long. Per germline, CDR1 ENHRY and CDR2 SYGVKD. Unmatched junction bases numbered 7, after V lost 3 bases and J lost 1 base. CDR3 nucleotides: TGTGCCATCAGTGATTCCGGGACTAGCGTTGGCACAGATACGCAGTATTTT. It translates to CAISDSGTSVGTDTQYF.

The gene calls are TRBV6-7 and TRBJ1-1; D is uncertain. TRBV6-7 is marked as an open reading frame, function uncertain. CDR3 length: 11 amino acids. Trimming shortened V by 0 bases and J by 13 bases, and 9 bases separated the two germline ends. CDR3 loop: CASSYSRDGFF. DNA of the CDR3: TGTGCCAGCAGTTACTCACGCGACGGTTTCTTT.

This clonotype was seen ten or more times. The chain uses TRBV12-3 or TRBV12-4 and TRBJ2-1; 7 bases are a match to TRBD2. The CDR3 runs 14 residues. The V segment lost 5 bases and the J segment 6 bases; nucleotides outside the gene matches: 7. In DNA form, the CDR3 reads TGTGCCAGCAGTCGTACTAGCGATGGCAATGAGCAGTTCTTC. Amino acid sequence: CASSRTSDGNEQFF.

The DNA of the CDR3 is TGTGCCAGCAGCCATCTTAGTCCGACGGGGGAGACCCAGTACTTC. It codes for CASSHLSPTGETQYF. V is TRBV14 and J is TRBJ2-5, with a possible D match to TRBD2 (5 bases). Per germline, CDR1 SGHDN and CDR2 FVKESK. Trimming took off 3 bases at V and 5 bases at J, with 16 bases between the two ends. The CDR3 has 15 residues.

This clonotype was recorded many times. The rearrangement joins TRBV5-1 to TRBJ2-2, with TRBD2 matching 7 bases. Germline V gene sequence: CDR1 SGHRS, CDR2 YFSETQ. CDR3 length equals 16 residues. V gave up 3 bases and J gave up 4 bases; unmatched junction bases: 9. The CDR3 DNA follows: TGCGCCAGCAGCTCTTCTAGCGGCCGAACCACCGGGGAGCTGTTTTTT. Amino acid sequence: CASSSSSGRTTGELFF.

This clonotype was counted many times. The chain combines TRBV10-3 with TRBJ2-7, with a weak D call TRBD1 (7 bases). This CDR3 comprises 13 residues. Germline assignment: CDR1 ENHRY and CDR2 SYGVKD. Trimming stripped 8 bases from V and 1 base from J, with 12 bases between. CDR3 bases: TGTGCCATCGGCAGGGGGGAATCCTACGAGCAGTACTTC. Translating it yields CAIGRGESYEQYF.

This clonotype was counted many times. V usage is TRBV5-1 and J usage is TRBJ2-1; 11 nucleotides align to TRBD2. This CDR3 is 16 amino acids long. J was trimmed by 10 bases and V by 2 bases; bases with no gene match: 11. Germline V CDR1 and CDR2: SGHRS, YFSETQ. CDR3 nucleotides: TGCGCCAGCAGCTTATTTTTCCTAGCGGGAGGAGAGGAGCAGTTCTTC. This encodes CASSLFFLAGGEEQFF.

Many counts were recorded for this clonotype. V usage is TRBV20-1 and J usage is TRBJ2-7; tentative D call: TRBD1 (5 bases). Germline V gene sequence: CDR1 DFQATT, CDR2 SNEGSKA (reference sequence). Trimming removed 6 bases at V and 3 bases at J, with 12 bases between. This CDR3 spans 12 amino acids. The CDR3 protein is CSASGIRYEQYF. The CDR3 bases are TGCAGTGCATCAGGGATTCGCTACGAGCAGTACTTC.